A selection of T cell receptor beta chains follows, all from one sample in a study of long-term antiretroviral therapy in people with HIV. Libraries were prepared by immunoSEQ multiplex PCR; TCRdb keeps only in-frame clonotypes and omits some of them. The sample contains fewer than 30,000 clones, 86% of which appear only once. The sequenced sample was unsorted PBMCs, obtained 0.8 years after starting antiretroviral therapy. These receptors were collected from a woman aged 25-40 years with HIV. The CDR3 runs from the conserved cysteine through the conserved F or W. D genes are given only for firm matches. A clone size is listed for some rows: how often the clone was seen (once, few, many), or a class if it is expanded.

cdr3_nt	cdr3_aa	clone_size	v_call	j_call	d_call
TGCAGCGTTGAAGATCGCGACAGCTCAACCGGGGAGCTGTTTTTT	CSVEDRDSSTGELFF	.	TRBV29-1	TRBJ2-2	.
TGTGCCGGCCGGACAGGGTTGATAGCGGGGGGACCTCACACCCTTGCCCTCCTGGGCGAGCAGTACTTC	CAGRTGLIAGGPHTLALLGEQYF	.	TRBV30	TRBJ2-7	TRBD2
TGTGCCAGCACCTTGGACAGGGGGAACAATGAGCAGTTCTTC	CASTLDRGNNEQFF	.	TRBV27	TRBJ2-1	TRBD1
TGTGCCAGCAGTGGGGGGTTAACTAGGGAAGCTTTCTTT	CASSGGLTREAFF	once	TRBV2	TRBJ1-1	.
TGTGCCAGCAGCTCACGACAGGACACTGAAGCTTTCTTT	CASSSRQDTEAFF	.	TRBV7-9	TRBJ1-1	.
TGTGCCAGCAGCTTCGACAGAAATCAGCCCCAGCATTTT	CASSFDRNQPQHF	once	TRBV11-1	TRBJ1-5	.
TGTGCCAGCTCACCGGGACTAGCGGGGGCAGATACGCAGTATTTT	CASSPGLAGADTQYF	.	TRBV18	TRBJ2-3	TRBD2
TGTGCCAGCAGAACCACAGGGACGAGGAATGGCTACACCTTC	CASRTTGTRNGYTF	.	TRBV2	TRBJ1-2	.
TGTGCCAGCAGTTACGGACGGGAGAATTCACCCCTCCACTTT	CASSYGRENSPLHF	.	TRBV6-5	TRBJ1-6	.
TGTGCCAGCAGCGTCGGACTGTACACTGAAGCTTTCTTT	CASSVGLYTEAFF	.	TRBV9	TRBJ1-1	.
TGTGCCAGCAGTTTTGCTTCCGGGACAGAAGCTTTCTTT	CASSFASGTEAFF	.	TRBV27	TRBJ1-1	.
TGTGCCAGCAGCTTAGGGGTTCCTGGCTACACCTTC	CASSLGVPGYTF	.	TRBV7-9	TRBJ1-2	.
TGTGCCAGCAGCTCTGGACCACAAGAGACCCAGTACTTC	CASSSGPQETQYF	.	TRBV7-3	TRBJ2-5	.
TGTGCCAGTAGTATCTTCGGAGAGACCCAGTACTTC	CASSIFGETQYF	.	TRBV19	TRBJ2-5	.
TGTGCCAGCAGTTACAATAGCAATCAGCCCCAGCATTTT	CASSYNSNQPQHF	.	TRBV6-5	TRBJ1-5	.
TGTGCCAGCAGCTTAGCGGGGGGCACAGATACGCAGTATTTT	CASSLAGGTDTQYF	.	TRBV9	TRBJ2-3	TRBD2
TGCGCCAGCAGCTTGGAGACAGGGAATGAAAAACTGTTTTTT	CASSLETGNEKLFF	.	TRBV5-1	TRBJ1-4	TRBD1
TGTGCCAGCAGCTTAGGGGGACAGGGTATGAACACTGAAGCTTTCTTT	CASSLGGQGMNTEAFF	.	TRBV7-9	TRBJ1-1	TRBD1
TGTGCCAGCAGTGGGACCGACGTCGGGGAGCTGTTTTTT	CASSGTDVGELFF	.	TRBV6-1	TRBJ2-2	.
TGTGCCAGCAGTATGGACGGTAGCTCCTACAATGAGCAGTTCTTC	CASSMDGSSYNEQFF	.	TRBV7-9	TRBJ2-1	.
TGTGCCAGCATCCTGGGGGAGGGGAACACTGAAGCTTTCTTT	CASILGEGNTEAFF	once	TRBV2	TRBJ1-1	.
TGTGCCAGCACTACAGGGGTGAACACTGAAGCTTTCTTT	CASTTGVNTEAFF	.	TRBV6-1	TRBJ1-1	TRBD1
TGTGCCAGCAGTTACCAACAGAACACTGAAGCTTTCTTT	CASSYQQNTEAFF	few	TRBV6-5	TRBJ1-1	.
TGTGCCAGCAGTTCTGGTCCTAACTATGGCTACACCTTC	CASSSGPNYGYTF	.	TRBV27	TRBJ1-2	.